This T cell receptor (beta chain) was found in a study of cytomegalovirus exposure and HLA in healthy donors (dated 2017 in TCRdb). With respect to the entire study: In an earlier analysis of 587 of the donors, around 300 Gb of sequence data and just under 120 million unique TCR beta sequences from roughly 180 million T cells were reported. Around 320 gigabases of sequencing data and approximately 84 million unique TCR sequences were included in an early release covering roughly 600 HLA-typed donors. The genetic ancestry cluster associated with self-reported Caucasian donors included around four fifths of the roughly 360 genotyped donors. The study aimed to test whether signatures of past pathogen exposure could be identified by cataloging public T cell receptors. The T cell repertoires of several hundred subjects were profiled by immunosequencing and related to cytomegalovirus serostatus. In addition to the first cohort of roughly 670 subjects, a separate validation cohort of 100 to 150 different subjects was used. The study combined high-throughput TCR immunosequencing, statistical association of individual TCRs with disease status, and machine learning to predict cytomegalovirus infection status. In a later analysis, previously published TCR beta repertoires from roughly 710 donors were re-analyzed and high-resolution HLA genotyping was added so that TCR occurrence patterns could be studied. Rather than drawing on any new phenotypic data, the later analysis identified candidate immune exposures from TCR beta sequences and the way those sequences occurred across donors. An earlier analysis of roughly 580 of the donors used high-throughput TCR beta sequencing to judge whether each TCR beta V gene segment behaved as functional or pseudogenic. Alongside the repertoire data, information on donor age, sex, ethnicity and CMV serostatus was compiled. In a later genetic analysis, genome-wide SNP genotypes for about three fifths of the roughly 670 donors were used, and that subset was treated as a discovery cohort. All discovery cohort repertoires had been generated on a single sequencing platform. HLA typing included class I and class II loci at four-digit resolution. Typing coverage varied by locus: roughly 620-640 donors for A, B, C, DRB1 and DQB1; roughly 560 for DQA1; about 570 for DPA1; under 490 for DPB1. About five DR-DQ haplotypes were treated as single units for association and clustering because of strong linkage in the cohort. Among a few hundred genotyped donors of the cohort, an average of roughly 240,000 unique TCR beta nucleotide sequences were sequenced per donor, roughly a sixth of them non-productive. The paper's findings and limits, for the study overall: The earlier analysis of 587 of the donors excluded 15 to 20 rarely observed V segments, including chromosome 9 orphons, because counts were too low. Sequencing depth was assumed to be roughly uniform across donors in the presence/absence analyses, though that assumption may not hold. Strong co-occurrence of HLA alleles, especially DR and DQ, made assigning TCR associations to individual alleles difficult. According to a later analysis, parvovirus B19, influenza, CMV and Epstein-Barr virus appeared linked to several top co-occurrence clusters. In a later analysis, 16,951 TCR beta sequences were associated with specific HLA alleles at a false discovery rate of 0.05. Some IMGT-functional V segments, including TRBV6-2 and TRBV6-3, could not be distinguished by the 87-base-pair reads and were therefore excluded. In vitro tests confirmed that a few of the cytomegalovirus-associated TCR beta chains recognize cytomegalovirus antigens. Compared with the approximately 670-donor mean, donors in an Asian-associated ancestry cluster had fewer N-insertions in productive TCRs, according to a later genetic analysis. A later analysis found that most CMV-associated TCR beta chains appeared HLA-restricted, with HLA associations seemingly driven largely by CMV exposure. According to a later analysis, TCR association rates differed among HLA loci, with DRB1 alleles showing the most associated TCRs and HLA-C alleles showing the fewest. A later analysis found that HLA-associated TCR beta chains were more clonally expanded and had lower generation probabilities than equally common non-associated chains. Because some donors lacked HLA typing at each locus, the association tests relied only on the typed subset. A further reported finding was that TCR beta sequences accurately predicted the HLA-A and HLA-B alleles for most subjects in the first cohort. The classifier was reported to diagnose cytomegalovirus status with high specificity and sensitivity in both the original cohort and the validation cohort. The sequencing pipeline was judged likely to have produced a cluster of highly shared sequence variants as a technical artifact. The authors suggested that the approach could potentially be extended to other disease states and immunological phenotypes. The only immune exposure information available for the cohort was CMV serostatus. The study listed approximately 150 TCR beta chains as associated with cytomegalovirus. While some public TCRs were present in many individuals, most TCR sequences turned up only very rarely across donors. Correlated functional status among segregating V segments might be attributable to linkage disequilibrium, but an unknown experimental factor could not be ruled out. Broadly in line with IMGT annotations, most TCR beta V segments showed up in productive rearrangements about 90% or about 30% of the time in an earlier analysis of a few hundred of the donors. Only TCR beta chains were sequenced in this cohort, and the absence of alpha or paired-chain data limited detectable features. In a later genetic analysis, a missense DCLRE1C variant was associated with V-gene and J-gene trimming of TCR beta chains, and the association was replicated in an independent cohort.

A word on this clone: The target of this receptor is not known. The input lacks base qualities; no much larger clone sits a single base away. At the DNA level, this CDR3 is encoded by other sequences in the same sample as well.

In total, fewer than 750 healthy bone marrow donors made up the cohort. All cohort members were sampled while nominally healthy, although unrecorded immune exposures were likely present. The donor tested CMV seropositive, placing the donor among the 310 or so seropositive members of the cohort. A peripheral blood sample was provided by each donor, and peripheral blood mononuclear cells were used for TCR beta sequencing. Genomic DNA was extracted from the blood cell samples with the Qiagen DNeasy Blood Extraction Kit. Library preparation employed the immunoSEQ multiplex PCR assay. The multiplex PCR relied on a mix of 60 forward primers for TCR Vbeta segments and 13 reverse primers for TCR Jbeta segments. A multiplex PCR assay on genomic DNA amplified the CDR3 region of rearranged TCR beta genes. The amplified TCR beta libraries were sequenced on the Illumina HiSeq System as 87-base-pair reads. As for the authors' bioinformatics: Across the 500 to 700 repertoires, a later analysis counted 60 million to 90 million unique TCR beta chains, approximately 10 million of which were shared by at least two donors. A nearest-neighbor algorithm error-corrected the raw reads and collapsed the reads into unique sequences, merging closely related sequences to remove PCR and sequencing errors. CDR3 sequences were aligned to IMGT reference sequences to assign V, D and J gene segments. For a sequence to be retained, a match of at least six nucleotides to both a V gene segment and a J gene segment was required. Rearrangements were called productive when the CDR3 lacked stop codons and stayed in frame with V and J; all others were non-productive. CDR3 was defined according to IMGT convention as the region running from the second conserved V-encoded cysteine to the conserved J-encoded phenylalanine. The earlier analysis of 500 to 600 of the donors excluded sequences that lacked an unambiguous match to a single V gene segment. In an earlier analysis of a few hundred of the donors, V segments were called functional above 56.7% productive rearrangements and were called segregating when the between-donor standard deviation exceeded 5%. To diagnose cytomegalovirus status from the catalog of TCR beta chain sequences, a statistical classification framework was built. V and J gene assignment, in a later analysis, came from comparing TCR nucleotide sequences with IMGT/GENE-DB human TR gene sequences. The TCRdist pipeline was used in a later analysis to assign CDR3 sequences and most-parsimonious VDJ recombination scenarios. In a later analysis, each TCR beta chain was defined by its CDR3 amino acid sequence together with its V-gene family, and reads lacking a unique V-gene family were excluded. A later analysis removed 592 highly shared, low-generation-probability nucleotide sequences to deal with suspected cross-contamination and a sequencing artifact. For each public chain, a later analysis derived a clonal expansion index from normalized ranks of inferred template counts within each repertoire. In a later analysis, generation probabilities were computed with a VDJ recombination model fitted to out-of-frame rearrangements, and the resulting probabilities were checked against IGoR. A later analysis scored TCR-TCR, TCR-HLA and TCR-CMV co-occurrence with hypergeometric tests, applying a repertoire-size bias correction to TCR pairs. A later analysis estimated false discovery rates by permuting HLA or CMV assignments 20 times. In a later analysis, co-occurring TCRs were grouped using DBSCAN, and TCRdist sequence similarity was added for clustering within HLA-allele-positive subsets. Repertoires with fewer than 30,000 or more than 120,000 public chains, plus five repertoires with anomalous nucleotide sharing, were excluded from co-occurrence clustering. Held by TCRdb, this immuneACCESS table contains in-frame sequences only and omits some clones. Under half of the omission traces to an unresolved V gene where checked; the cause of the rest is unknown. D and trimming were read from the DNA, whereas the V and J calls and clone size are those reported in that table. The sample table holds more than 150,000 clones, of which about three quarters were seen once. The ten largest clonotypes hold 2.5% to 3.5% of the sample.

The CDR3 numbers 13 residues from cysteine through phenylalanine. Just CDR3 DNA is preserved here, 39 bases in frame from base 1. At the junction V is shortened by 5 bases and J by 4 bases; bases outside the gene matches: 3. The germline V gene encodes CDR1 MDHEN and CDR2 SYDVKM. The chain uses TRBV28 and TRBJ1-2, with TRBD1 matching 8 junction bases. Input material: PBMCs. This receptor was taken from a woman aged 50 to 60 in good health and CMV-seropositive. The CDR3 protein: CASSEGQGYGYTF. The DNA sequence reads TGTGCCAGCAGTGAAGGACAGGGCTATGGCTACACCTTC.